The 12 T cell receptor beta chains below come from one sample, sequenced in a study of OX40 agonist ivuxolimab in advanced cancers. Produced via immunoSEQ multiplex PCR; TCRdb's table is partial and in-frame only. The data show around 40,000 clones, 82% seen once. Specimen: CD4+ or CD8+ T cells sorted from blood, collected in a trial of the OX40 agonist ivuxolimab. These receptors were obtained from an adult with an advanced solid tumor such as melanoma, head and neck, liver or kidney cancer.

This clone is judged medium-sized (0.01 to 0.1%). This chain joins TRBV7-9 and TRBJ1-6; unclear D gene. The germline CDR1 and CDR2 sequences are SEHNR and FQNEAQ (reference sequence). CDR3 length equals 14 residues. The V and J ends lost 1 base and 5 bases respectively, with 6 bases between them. CDR3 loop: CASSLEADNSPLHF. The DNA of the CDR3 is TGTGCCAGCAGCTTAGAGGCCGATAATTCACCCCTCCACTTT.

The V gene is TRBV25-1, the J gene TRBJ2-7; D might be TRBD2 (6 bases). Germline V gene data show CDR1 as MGHDK and CDR2 as SYGVNS. V was shortened by 9 bases and J by 3 bases, with 9 bases between the two germline ends. The CDR3 covers 11 residues. DNA of the CDR3: TGTGCCAGTCGGGACTTCTACGAGCAGTACTTC. Its protein product is CASRDFYEQYF.

This chain links TRBV28 with TRBJ1-2; 10 bases match TRBD1. The length of the CDR3 is 16 residues. Per the germline V gene, CDR1 is MDHEN and CDR2 is SYDVKM. J gave up 7 bases and V 4 bases, and 12 bases lay outside the gene matches. CDR3 sequence: CASSSEPAGQGIGYTF. CDR3 bases: TGTGCCAGCAGTTCCGAGCCGGCGGGACAGGGGATTGGCTACACCTTC.

The chain links TRBV10-3 to TRBJ2-4; 11 nucleotides match TRBD2. CDR1 ENHRY and CDR2 SYGVKD come from the germline V gene. After removal of 0 bases from V and 7 bases from J, the junction contained 5 bases not matched to a gene. The length of the CDR3 is 16 residues. The CDR3 is CAISESSGGARNIQYF. The CDR3 bases are TGTGCCATCAGTGAGTCTAGCGGGGGGGCTCGGAACATTCAGTACTTC.

In its sample, this clone was seen a few times. V is TRBV7-6 and J is TRBJ2-2; a weak D match, TRBD1 (6 bases). The CDR3 has 18 residues. Germline values: CDR1 SGHVS, CDR2 FNYEAQ. V lost 5 bases, J lost 0 bases, and 19 bases lay in between. CDR3 protein: CASSLLRTEDANTGELFF. The CDR3 nucleotides read TGTGCCAGCAGCCTCCTCCGGACAGAAGACGCGAACACCGGGGAGCTGTTTTTT.

This clone came up a few times. The V gene is TRBV28, the J gene TRBJ1-2; D is unclear. V was clipped by 8 bases and J by 9 bases, with 10 bases between them. The CDR3 runs 10 residues. Germline CDR1 reads MDHEN; CDR2 reads SYDVKM. This CDR3 is CASFGSSYTF. The CDR3 coding sequence is TGTGCCAGCTTCGGGTCTAGCTACACCTTC.

V usage is TRBV6-5 and J usage is TRBJ2-7; 7 nucleotides agree with TRBD1. Germline lookup yields CDR1 MNHEY and CDR2 SVGAGI. The CDR3 is 14 residues long. The ends lost 4 bases at V and 4 bases at J; junction bases unmatched: 7. CDR3 sequence: CASSFRQGRYEQYF. The CDR3 DNA sequence: TGTGCCAGCAGTTTCCGACAGGGAAGGTACGAGCAGTACTTC.

J is TRBJ2-3 and V is TRBV19; D not certain. The length of the CDR3 is 12 residues. The germline V gene encodes CDR1 LNHDA and CDR2 SQIVND (reference sequence). Trimming pared 7 bases from V and 2 bases from J, leaving 7 bases between. CDR3 protein: CASKAATDTQYF. The CDR3 nucleotides read TGTGCCAGTAAGGCAGCCACAGATACGCAGTATTTT.

The chain combines TRBV11-2 with TRBJ1-4, with 8 bases identical to TRBD1. Germline CDR1 and CDR2: SGHAT and FQNNGV. J gave up 6 bases and V 1 base, and 4 bases lay outside the gene matches. The CDR3 has 15 residues. CDR3 residues: CASSLVTGGDEKLFF. The CDR3 coding sequence is TGTGCCAGCAGCTTAGTAACAGGGGGTGATGAAAAACTGTTTTTT.

This chain uses TRBV2 with TRBJ1-5; weak D call: TRBD1 (6 bases). There are 15 residues in the CDR3. Germline loops: CDR1 SNHLY, CDR2 FYNNEI. The germline V and J ends were trimmed by 1 base and 5 bases, with 12 bases remaining between them. Written as DNA, the CDR3 is TGTGCCAGCAGTGAAGATCCGCAGGGGTATCAGCCCCAGCATTTT. Protein: CASSEDPQGYQPQHF.

J is TRBJ2-7 and V is TRBV6-1, with D possibly being TRBD2 (5 bases). This CDR3 has 13 residues. The germline V gene has CDR1 MNHNS and CDR2 SASEGT. V was cut by 4 bases and J by 3 bases, with 10 bases left in between. The CDR3 region has the DNA TGTGCCAGCAGTGTCGGGGTCTACTACGAGCAGTACTTC. The encoded protein is CASSVGVYYEQYF.

J is TRBJ1-1 and V is TRBV7-2, with a weak D call TRBD1 (5 bases). Trimming cost V 6 bases and J 5 bases, with 19 bases left between them. The CDR3 covers 15 residues. Germline CDR1 is SGHTA and CDR2 is FQGNSA. Written as DNA, the CDR3 is TGTGCCAGCAGGGCTCTTGAGGCAGAGGGGACTGAAGCTTTCTTT. This codes for CASRALEAEGTEAFF.